This is a list of T cell receptor beta chains from one sample in a study of radiotherapy plus CTLA-4 blockade in lung cancer. Profiled with immunoSEQ multiplex PCR; TCRdb holds only in-frame clones, not every one. The sample carries about 60,000 clones, 75% to 85% recorded once. The source material was peripheral blood, sampled from a patient treated with radiotherapy plus ipilimumab. These receptors were taken from a human donor with non-small cell lung cancer who had a partial response to radiotherapy plus ipilimumab. The CDR3 runs from the conserved cysteine through the conserved F or W. D genes are given only for firm matches. The size field is filled for only some rows; it gives once, few, many or a size class.

d_call	v_call	clone_size	j_call	cdr3_aa	cdr3_nt
TRBD2	TRBV20-1	few	TRBJ2-7	CMAGDGHEQYF	TGCATGGCGGGAGATGGACACGAGCAGTACTTC
NA	TRBV25-1	few	TRBJ2-7	CASSPGSYEQYF	TGTGCCAGCAGTCCGGGTTCCTACGAGCAGTACTTC
NA	TRBV12-1	NA	TRBJ1-3	CASSLRVQAGNTIYF	TGTGCCAGCAGCCTCCGGGTCCAAGCGGGAAACACCATATATTTT
NA	TRBV11-2	NA	TRBJ2-5	CASSPQPGMYQETQYF	TGTGCCAGCAGCCCCCAGCCGGGAATGTACCAAGAGACCCAGTACTTC
NA	TRBV5-1	NA	TRBJ2-7	CASSLGTDHEQYF	TGCGCCAGCAGCTTGGGGACAGACCACGAGCAGTACTTC
TRBD1	TRBV11-3	NA	TRBJ2-1	CASSLPPTGWNEQFF	TGTGCCAGCAGCTTACCCCCGACAGGGTGGAATGAGCAGTTCTTC
NA	TRBV25-1	NA	TRBJ2-3	CASSGGQRREYF	TGTGCCAGCAGTGGGGGGCAAAGGCGCGAGTATTTT
TRBD1	TRBV2	few	TRBJ1-5	CASSDWDRLPQHF	TGTGCCAGCAGTGATTGGGACAGGCTACCCCAGCATTTT
NA	TRBV6-4	NA	TRBJ1-2	CASSAKTGYGYTF	TGTGCCAGCAGTGCCAAGACGGGCTATGGCTACACCTTC
NA	TRBV5-1	NA	TRBJ1-2	CASKVIAGVIDGYTF	TGCGCCAGCAAGGTGATAGCAGGGGTGATAGATGGCTACACCTTC
NA	TRBV5-4	NA	TRBJ2-7	CASSLVAGAYEQYF	TGTGCCAGCAGCTTGGTTGCAGGGGCCTACGAGCAGTACTTC
TRBD2	TRBV5-4	once	TRBJ2-1	CASSLPVSGYNEQFF	TGTGCCAGCAGCTTGCCGGTTAGCGGGTACAATGAGCAGTTCTTC
TRBD1	TRBV9	NA	TRBJ1-6	CASSVESRTGGTSPLHF	TGTGCCAGCAGCGTAGAGAGCAGGACAGGGGGGACTTCACCCCTCCACTTT
TRBD1	TRBV10-3	NA	TRBJ2-7	CAISENGEGARYEQYF	TGTGCCATCAGTGAGAATGGTGAGGGGGCAAGGTACGAGCAGTACTTC
NA	TRBV9	NA	TRBJ2-3	CASSVALAGDTQYF	TGTGCCAGCAGCGTAGCACTAGCAGGAGATACGCAGTATTTT
NA	TRBV6-5	NA	TRBJ2-2	CASSSGETGELFF	TGTGCCAGCAGCTCGGGGGAAACCGGGGAGCTGTTTTTT
NA	TRBV25-1	once	TRBJ1-1	CASSGGEDTEAFF	TGTGCCAGCAGTGGTGGGGAGGACACTGAAGCTTTCTTT
NA	TRBV18	NA	TRBJ2-3	CASSPSADTQYF	TGTGCCAGCTCACCATCAGCAGATACGCAGTATTTT
TRBD1	TRBV9	NA	TRBJ1-2	CASSLQGGYTF	TGTGCCAGCAGCCTACAGGGGGGCTACACCTTC
NA	TRBV6-1	once	TRBJ2-7	CASSLQGQAYEQYF	TGTGCCAGCAGCTTACAGGGCCAGGCCTACGAGCAGTACTTC
NA	TRBV19	NA	TRBJ1-4	CASSRDTNEKLFF	TGTGCCAGTAGCCGGGATACTAATGAAAAACTGTTTTTT
NA	TRBV20-1	few	TRBJ2-3	CSARGTDTQYF	TGCAGTGCCCGTGGCACAGATACGCAGTATTTT
TRBD2	TRBV19	few	TRBJ2-3	CASKRGLRGDTDTQYF	TGTGCCAGTAAGAGGGGGTTGCGGGGGGACACAGATACGCAGTATTTT
TRBD2	TRBV9	NA	TRBJ2-3	CASSVVNSGSRFTQYF	TGTGCCAGCAGCGTAGTTAATAGCGGGAGTCGCTTTACGCAGTATTTT